This note documents a single TCR beta chain sequence. CDR1 is SEHNR and CDR2 is FQNEAQ in the germline V gene (reference sequence). This CDR3 has 18 amino acids. V shed 0 bases and J shed 8 bases, with 24 bases lying between them. This specimen comes from a study of blood T cell repertoires in COVID-19. Libraries were prepared by immunoSEQ multiplex PCR; TCRdb keeps only in-frame clonotypes and omits some of them. The repertoire holds around 59,000 clones, with roughly 88% as singletons. The sample consisted of peripheral blood. This chain links TRBV7-9 with TRBJ2-3; no clear D. This clonotype was sampled from a man between 60 and 70 years old with acute or convalescent COVID-19. The CDR3 protein is CASSLALYGGVGLGTQYF. The DNA of the CDR3 is TGTGCCAGCAGCTTAGCGCTCTACGGCGGCGTTGGTCTGGGTACGCAGTATTTT.